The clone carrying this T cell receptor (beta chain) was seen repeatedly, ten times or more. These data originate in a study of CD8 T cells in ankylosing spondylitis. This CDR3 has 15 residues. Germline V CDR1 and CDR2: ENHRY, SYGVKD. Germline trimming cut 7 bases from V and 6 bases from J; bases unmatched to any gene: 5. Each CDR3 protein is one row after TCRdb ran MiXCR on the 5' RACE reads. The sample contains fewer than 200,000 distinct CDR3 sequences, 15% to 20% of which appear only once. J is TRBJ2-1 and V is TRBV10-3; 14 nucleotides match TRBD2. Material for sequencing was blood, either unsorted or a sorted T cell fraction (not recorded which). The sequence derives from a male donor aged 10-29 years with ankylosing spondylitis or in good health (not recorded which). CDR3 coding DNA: TGTGCCATCACCCCGACTAGCGGGAGGGCCAATGAGCAGTTCTTC. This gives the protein CAITPTSGRANEQFF.